These 5 T cell receptor beta chains were all obtained from the same sample, sequenced in a study of T cells after yellow fever vaccination. TCRdb re-analysed the 5' RACE reads in MiXCR, keeping a single row per CDR3 protein. Of approximately 120,000 distinct CDR3 sequences listed, more than 6% were seen once; the top ten hold roughly 2.5%. The source was CD4+ T cells sorted from PBMCs, collected 10 to 11 days after the first yellow fever vaccination. All receptors come from a man aged 18 to 30 who received the YFV17D yellow fever vaccine.

This clonotype was observed many times. This sequence joins TRBV29-1 and TRBJ2-3; TRBD2 matches at 8 bases. The CDR3 spans 15 residues. Unmatched junction bases numbered 7, after V lost 5 bases and J lost 0 bases. Looked up from germline, CDR1 is SQVTM and CDR2 is ANQGSEA. Here the CDR3 DNA reads TGCAGCGTTCAGCGGGGGCTGCCTAGCACAGATACGCAGTATTTT. Encoded protein: CSVQRGLPSTDTQYF.

There are many counts of this clonotype. The chain links TRBV4-3 to TRBJ2-3, with 8 bases identical to TRBD1. The V gene's germline CDR1 is LGHNA and CDR2 YSLEER. The V and J ends lost 1 base and 5 bases, in that order; junction bases with no gene match: 11. The CDR3 totals 17 residues. The CDR3 sequence: CASSQVVGGTGKDTQYF. The CDR3 DNA is TGCGCCAGCAGCCAAGTAGTTGGTGGGACAGGCAAAGATACGCAGTATTTT.

This clonotype has ten or more counts. The chain employs TRBV5-1 and TRBJ2-1, with 7 bases fitting TRBD2. Germline assignment: CDR1 SGHRS and CDR2 YFSETQ. V was pared by 1 base and J by 8 bases, with 6 bases of the junction left unmatched. This CDR3 spans 14 amino acids. CDR3 sequence (DNA): TGCGCCAGCAGCTTGATTACTAGCGAAGATGAGCAGTTCTTC. Protein sequence: CASSLITSEDEQFF.

CDR3 protein: CASSHPSLNTEAFF. The CDR3 region has the DNA TGTGCCAGCAGTCACCCAAGCCTGAACACTGAAGCTTTCTTT. V is TRBV3-1 and J is TRBJ1-1; no clear D gene. Trimming shortened V by 6 bases and J by 0 bases, and 11 bases separated the two germline ends. Germline V lookup: CDR1 LGHDT, CDR2 YNNKEL (reference sequence). The CDR3 is 14 residues long.

This clonotype was observed a handful of times. This rearrangement joins TRBV5-1 to TRBJ1-2; the D gene is possibly TRBD1 (5 bases). Germline CDR1 is SGHRS and CDR2 is YFSETQ. The CDR3 is 15 amino acids. The V and J ends lost 4 bases and 3 bases respectively, with 16 bases between them. The chain's CDR3 is CASSPEGNPDYGYTF. CDR3 nucleotide sequence: TGCGCCAGCAGCCCGGAGGGGAATCCGGACTATGGCTACACCTTC.